This note documents a single TCR beta chain sequence. This sample is part of a study of blood T cell repertoires in COVID-19. Sequencing was performed with immunoSEQ multiplex PCR; in TCRdb, only in-frame clones are kept and a portion is missing. The sample has 50,000 to 65,000 clones, roughly 92% seen once. CDR3 length equals 12 residues. V dropped 3 bases and J dropped 7 bases, with 10 bases sitting between them. Per germline, CDR1 LNHNV and CDR2 YYDKDF (reference sequence). This TCR derives from a human donor in a cohort sampled during active COVID-19. Material: peripheral blood. The rearrangement joins TRBV15 to TRBJ2-7; D unresolved. CDR3 sequence: CATSRELREQYF. The DNA of the CDR3 is TGTGCCACCAGCAGGGAGCTAAGAGAGCAGTACTTC.